A single sample is the source of the 6 T cell receptor beta chains below, sequenced in a study of CD8 T cells in ankylosing spondylitis. TCRdb reprocessed the 5' RACE reads via MiXCR and lists one record per CDR3 protein. The data show approximately 130,000 distinct CDR3 sequences, with about a tenth seen just once and 2.5% to 3.5% held by the top ten. Material for sequencing was blood, either unsorted or a sorted T cell fraction (not recorded which). These receptor sequences come from a male donor with ankylosing spondylitis or in good health (not recorded which).

This clonotype was detected a few times. This rearrangement joins TRBV28 to TRBJ1-5, with D unresolved. This CDR3 region has 14 residues. CDR1 MDHEN and CDR2 SYDVKM come from the germline V gene. Trimming cost V 7 bases and J 0 bases, with 10 bases left between them. The chain's CDR3 is CASTDPISNQPQHF. CDR3 sequence (DNA): TGTGCCAGCACTGACCCGATTAGCAATCAGCCCCAGCATTTT.

This clonotype was picked up a small number of times. This sequence joins TRBV27 and TRBJ1-5; no clear D. CDR3 size: 14 residues. With 3 bases removed from V and 7 bases from J, the gap between germline ends came to 13 bases. CDR1 MNHEY and CDR2 SMNVEV come from the germline V gene (reference sequence). CDR3: CASSFWGGKQPQHF. The CDR3 DNA reads as TGTGCCAGCAGTTTTTGGGGAGGGAAACAGCCCCAGCATTTT.

The table lists this clonotype with many counts. The chain has TRBV5-1 and TRBJ1-1, with D possibly matching TRBD1 (6 bases). Germline-derived CDR1 and CDR2 are SGHRS and YFSETQ. The CDR3 is 15 residues long. Between the trimmed V and J ends, which lost 3 bases and 4 bases, there was a span of 16 bases. The CDR3 region has the DNA TGCGCCAGCAGCTCGGTGGGGGGGCTTGGCACTGAAGCTTTCTTT. This gives the protein CASSSVGGLGTEAFF. The variable domain in full, with the rest retrieved from reference TRBV5-1 and TRBJ1-1, is KAGVTQTPRYLIKTRGQQVTLSCSPISGHRSVSWYQQTPGQGLQFLFEYFSETQRNKGNFPGRFSGRQFSNSRSEMNVSTLELGDSALYLCASSSVGGLGTEAFFGQGTRLTVV.

This clonotype was seen many times. This sequence joins TRBV3-1 and TRBJ2-2; the D is unclear. CDR1 and CDR2 (germline): LGHDT, YNNKEL (reference sequence). This CDR3 comprises 12 residues. The germline V and J ends were trimmed by 1 base and 6 bases, with 3 bases remaining between them. The CDR3 nucleotides read TGTGCCAGCAGCCAAGGGGCCGGGGAGCTGTTTTTT. Its translation is CASSQGAGELFF.

This clonotype came up many times. The chain couples TRBV7-2 to TRBJ2-7; TRBD2 agrees at 14 bases. In germline, CDR1 is SGHTA, CDR2 FQGNSA. The CDR3 runs 16 residues. The ends lost 4 bases at V and 4 bases at J; junction bases unmatched: 6. The CDR3: CASSSGTSGSGYEQYF. DNA for the CDR3: TGTGCCAGCAGCTCCGGGACTAGCGGGAGTGGATACGAGCAGTACTTC. Together with reference TRBV7-2 and TRBJ2-7, the CDR3 gives the full variable domain: GAGVSQSPSNKVTEKGKDVELRCDPISGHTALYWYRQSLGQGLEFLIYFQGNSAPDKSGLPSDRFSAERTGGSVSTLTIQRTQQEDSAVYLCASSSGTSGSGYEQYFGPGTRLTVT.

Comment on this clonotype: The conserved final phenylalanine or tryptophan is absent from the CDR3, which likely points to a read error. The chain joins TRBV4-3 to TRBJ2-4; D is uncertain. The CDR3 has 14 amino acids. Germline V CDR1 and CDR2: LGHNA, YSLEER. V was cut by 1 base and J by 6 bases, with 10 bases left in between. The CDR3 sequence is CASSQVSTANIQYL. The CDR3, as DNA: TGCGCCAGCAGCCAAGTGAGCACCGCAAACATTCAGTACTTG.